The 22 T cell receptor beta chains in this list originate from one sample, sequenced in a study of beta chain features in type 1 diabetes. The study's findings and limits: People with Type 1 diabetes carried modestly yet significantly shorter TCRB CDR3s in all four CD4+ subsets.

These receptors are not linked to any known antigen. Reverse transcription of all isolated RNA meant that expressed TCRB transcripts were sequenced. TCRdb keeps only in-frame clones here, not all; method: immunoSEQ multiplex PCR. Of approximately 170,000 clones in the sample, approximately 8.1% were seen once. Material for sequencing was central memory CD4+ T cells from blood. The receptors here all came from a man between 18 and 35 years old with type 1 diabetes.

This clone was counted a few times. The chain recombines TRBV2 with TRBJ1-5; TRBD1 matches 10 bases. Trimming took 7 bases from V and 1 from J; bases not matched to a gene: 7. The germline CDR1 and CDR2 sequences are SNHLY and FYNNEI. The CDR3 has 16 amino acids. The CDR3 reads CASNGQGGISNQPQHF. The CDR3 bases are TGTGCCAGCAACGGACAGGGGGGTATAAGCAATCAGCCCCAGCATTTT.

This clone was seen a few times. The rearrangement links TRBV30 to TRBJ1-5, with TRBD1 identical over 9 bases. V shed 1 base, J shed 3 bases, and the junction held 4 bases outside the gene matches. The germline V gene has CDR1 GTSNPN and CDR2 SVGIG (reference sequence). There are 15 residues in the CDR3. Written as DNA, the CDR3 is TGTGCCTGGAGTGACAGGGGGCTTTACAATCAGCCCCAGCATTTT. Amino acids: CAWSDRGLYNQPQHF.

The rearrangement links TRBV2 to TRBJ2-7; 9 bases are shared with TRBD2. In germline, CDR1 is SNHLY, CDR2 FYNNEI. V gave up 9 bases and J gave up 2 bases; unmatched junction bases: 2. The CDR3 runs to 12 residues. CDR3 coding DNA: TGTGCCAGTGCTAGCGGGGCCTACGAGCAGTACTTC. It specifies CASASGAYEQYF.

This clone was seen more than once but under ten times. As DNA, the CDR3 is TGTGCCTGGAGTAAGACAGGGGTCGCGGAGACCCAGTACTTC. Amino acid sequence: CAWSKTGVAETQYF. This sequence joins TRBV30 and TRBJ2-5, with 8 bases identical to TRBD1. J gave up 5 bases and V 2 bases, and 7 bases lay outside the gene matches. Germline-derived CDR1 and CDR2 are GTSNPN and SVGIG (reference sequence). This CDR3 spans 14 amino acids.

A remark on this clone: Compared with germline, one end of the junction differs, possibly owing to a read error. Within the sample, other DNA sequences also encode this same CDR3. This chain joins TRBV5-1 and TRBJ2-3; D gene unclear. This CDR3 comprises 13 residues. Germline V gives CDR1 SGHRS, CDR2 YFSETQ. The CDR3 spells CASSSYSTDTQYF. CDR3 DNA sequence: TGTGCCAGCAGCTCTTATAGCACAGATACGCAGTATTTT.

This clone has only a few counts. The chain has TRBV4-3 and TRBJ2-3; 7 bases are shared with TRBD2. Germline assignment: CDR1 LGHNA and CDR2 YSLEER. Unmatched junction bases numbered 9, after V lost 0 bases and J lost 6 bases. The CDR3 is 16 amino acids. CDR3 nucleotides: TGCGCCAGCAGCCAAGAAGTTTTCTCGACTAGCGATACGCAGTATTTT. Its protein is CASSQEVFSTSDTQYF.

This clone was seen a few times. The chain carries TRBV7-2 and TRBJ2-7; possible D gene TRBD1, 5 bases. This CDR3 is 14 amino acids long. V lost 5 bases and J 2 bases, leaving 13 bases between the germline ends. Germline loops: CDR1 SGHTA, CDR2 FQGNSA. CDR3 protein: CASSDRVMTYEQYF. Here the CDR3 DNA reads TGTGCCAGCAGCGACAGAGTTATGACCTACGAGCAGTACTTC.

The chain recombines TRBV6-1 with TRBJ2-2, with D maybe TRBD2 (7 bases). Germline loops: CDR1 MNHNS, CDR2 SASEGT. V shed 7 bases and J shed 5 bases, with 17 bases lying between them. The CDR3 runs 15 residues. CDR3 protein: CASTGGPRRTGELFF. In DNA, the CDR3 is TGTGCCAGCACCGGGGGGCCCCGAAGAACCGGGGAGCTGTTTTTT.

This clone was observed a handful of times. The chain uses TRBV4-2 and TRBJ1-4; D unresolved. V was shortened by 4 bases and J by 8 bases, with 17 bases between the two germline ends. The CDR3 has 15 residues. Per germline, CDR1 LGHNA and CDR2 YNFKEQ. The CDR3 loop reads CASSPSGSIGEKLFF. The CDR3 nucleotides are TGTGCCAGCAGCCCTAGCGGGAGTATAGGCGAAAAACTGTTTTTT.

This clone occurred many times. The chain combines TRBV4-2 with TRBJ2-1; 11 positions agree with TRBD2. The germline V gene encodes CDR1 LGHNA and CDR2 YNFKEQ. With 5 bases clipped from V and 8 bases from J, the junction kept 8 bases outside the gene matches. This CDR3 is built from 15 residues. CDR3 in DNA: TGTGCCAGCAGCTTAAAGACTAGCGGGATGGATGAGCAGTTCTTC. Protein sequence: CASSLKTSGMDEQFF.

This rearrangement joins TRBV6-6 to TRBJ1-1; TRBD1 aligns across 10 bases. The germline V gene has CDR1 MNHNY and CDR2 SVGAGI (reference sequence). The J segment lost 4 bases and the V segment lost 6 bases, leaving 8 bases of the junction unmatched. The CDR3 consists of 15 residues. The CDR3 sequence is CASRPPTGGGTEAFF. CDR3 DNA sequence: TGTGCCAGCAGACCGCCGACAGGGGGCGGCACTGAAGCTTTCTTT.

The chain recombines TRBV12-5 with TRBJ2-5, with 9 bases fitting TRBD2. The junction had 5 bases not matched to a gene; V was cut back by 5 bases and J by 4 bases. CDR1 LGHNT and CDR2 FRNRAP come from the germline V gene. The CDR3 sequence is 14 residues long. CDR3 in DNA: TGTGCTAGTGGTCCGGGACTAGCAGGAGAGACCCAGTACTTC. It is translated as CASGPGLAGETQYF.

This clone has a handful of counts. The genes are TRBV6-5 and TRBJ2-2; D unclear. The V gene lost 0 bases and the J gene lost 8 bases, with 13 bases spanning the gap. This CDR3 is 15 amino acids long. Germline V gene sequence: CDR1 MNHEY, CDR2 SVGAGI. The CDR3 protein is CASSYSKQVLGELFF. DNA for the CDR3: TGTGCCAGCAGTTACTCGAAACAAGTGTTGGGGGAGCTGTTTTTT.

The rearrangement uses TRBV7-6 and TRBJ1-4; the D is unclear. The CDR3 covers 15 residues. V gave up 4 bases and J gave up 7 bases, with 16 bases separating them. Per germline, CDR1 SGHVS and CDR2 FNYEAQ. The CDR3 here is CASSSELGGGEKLFF. Written as DNA, the CDR3 is TGTGCCAGCAGCTCTGAGCTAGGAGGCGGTGAAAAACTGTTTTTT.

The chain is built from TRBV28 and TRBJ1-5; the D is unclear. Germline CDR1 MDHEN, CDR2 SYDVKM. The CDR3 has 14 amino acids. Trimming cost V 2 bases and J 4 bases, with 9 bases left between them. CDR3 coding DNA: TGTGCCAGCAGTTTAGTACAGCCAAATCAGCCCCAGCATTTT. This sequence encodes CASSLVQPNQPQHF.

The CDR3 reads CASEESGEQYF. In DNA, the CDR3 is TGCGCCTCGGAGGAGTCGGGCGAGCAGTACTTC. V and J are TRBV5-1 and TRBJ2-7; D might be TRBD2 (5 bases). This CDR3 has 11 amino acids. V was cut by 10 bases and J by 6 bases, with 14 bases left in between. CDR1 is SGHRS, CDR2 YFSETQ, per germline. Supplemented by reference TRBV5-1 and TRBJ2-7, the full variable domain reads KAGVTQTPRYLIKTRGQQVTLSCSPISGHRSVSWYQQTPGQGLQFLFEYFSETQRNKGNFPGRFSGRQFSNSRSEMNVSTLELGDSALYLCASEESGEQYFGPGTRLTVT.

The genes are TRBV19 and TRBJ1-2; D is perhaps TRBD1 (5 bases). Germline values: CDR1 LNHDA, CDR2 SQIVND (reference sequence). The CDR3 is 17 amino acids. Deletions cut 0 bases from V and 4 bases from J, with 18 bases between. Written as DNA, the CDR3 is TGTGCCAGTAGTATAGATCTATACACGACAGCTATCTATGGCTACACCTTC. It is translated as CASSIDLYTTAIYGYTF.

This clone occurred many times. The chain combines TRBV28 with TRBJ1-1; the D gene is possibly TRBD1 (5 bases). The V end lost 6 bases, the J end lost 1 base, and 15 bases lay between the germline ends. This CDR3 spans 15 amino acids. Germline V gene data show CDR1 as MDHEN and CDR2 as SYDVKM. CDR3 sequence (DNA): TGTGCCAGCAGCCAGACAGTGGGGTGGAACACTGAAGCTTTCTTT. Protein: CASSQTVGWNTEAFF.

CDR3 in DNA: TGTGCCAGAGGACGGGGACAGGGGTCCTACGAGCAGTACTTC. Protein sequence: CARGRGQGSYEQYF. This chain uses TRBV7-4 with TRBJ2-7, with 10 bases lining up with TRBD1. CDR1 and CDR2 from the germline V gene are SGHVT and SQSDAQ. V lost 9 bases, J lost 1 base, and 6 bases stayed unmatched. The CDR3 covers 14 residues.

This clone occurred a few times. Written as DNA, the CDR3 is TGTGCCAGCAGTAGGGGACAGGGGGGAGACTATGGCTACACCTTC. It specifies CASSRGQGGDYGYTF. The chain employs TRBV2 and TRBJ1-2, with 11 bases fitting TRBD1. The CDR3 has 15 amino acids. Germline V gene lookup returns CDR1 SNHLY and CDR2 FYNNEI. V lost 5 bases, J lost 3 bases, and 5 bases stayed unmatched.

This clone was observed a handful of times. The chain is built from TRBV7-9 and TRBJ2-5, with 11 bases fitting TRBD2. Germline values: CDR1 SEHNR, CDR2 FQNEAQ (reference sequence). The V and J ends lost 3 bases and 4 bases, in that order; junction bases with no gene match: 4. The CDR3 contains 15 residues. CDR3 protein: CASSFSGTSGETQYF. CDR3 bases: TGTGCCAGCAGCTTCTCCGGGACTAGCGGAGAGACCCAGTACTTC.

The CDR3 protein is CASSPGTTAETQYF. CDR3 DNA: TGCGCCAGCAGCCCGGGGACAACTGCGGAGACCCAGTACTTC. This chain uses TRBV5-1 with TRBJ2-5, with D perhaps matching TRBD1 (6 bases). There are 14 residues in the CDR3. Germline CDR1 is SGHRS and CDR2 is YFSETQ. V was shortened by 4 bases and J by 5 bases, with 15 bases between the two germline ends.